This is a list of T cell receptor beta chains from one sample in a study of control samples from healthy donors and cancer patients. Clones were sequenced by immunoSEQ multiplex PCR, and TCRdb holds only the in-frame ones, with some missing. This sample has about 130,000 clones; 70% to 90% occur once, and the top ten carry 3.2%. The sample consisted of blood. These receptors were obtained from a man between 50 and 59 years old in good health. CDR3s leave out the opening cysteine and the closing phenylalanine or tryptophan. A D gene is named only where the DNA matches it firmly.

V gene: TRBV11-1; D gene: .; J gene: TRBJ1-2; CDR3 protein: ASRGQDGYT
V gene: TRBV15; D gene: .; J gene: TRBJ2-7; CDR3 protein: ATSRERGGPPYEQY
V gene: TRBV6-2/TRBV6-3; D gene: .; J gene: TRBJ1-5; CDR3 protein: ASSPRSSNQPQH
V gene: TRBV24-1; D gene: .; J gene: TRBJ2-3; CDR3 protein: ATSSIASTDTQY
V gene: TRBV11-1; D gene: .; J gene: TRBJ1-2; CDR3 protein: ASSSREVLSDGYT
V gene: TRBV28; D gene: TRBD2; J gene: TRBJ2-1; CDR3 protein: ASSLTGGPDNEQF
V gene: TRBV9; D gene: .; J gene: TRBJ2-7; CDR3 protein: ASSVDELFSYEQY
V gene: TRBV28; D gene: .; J gene: TRBJ2-7; CDR3 protein: ASSGYEQY
V gene: TRBV24-1; D gene: .; J gene: TRBJ2-7; CDR3 protein: ATSDPQGLPYEQY
V gene: TRBV7-9; D gene: TRBD2; J gene: TRBJ2-7; CDR3 protein: ASTSLGTKY
V gene: TRBV7-2; D gene: .; J gene: TRBJ2-7; CDR3 protein: ASSLEGARSYEQY
V gene: TRBV6-5; D gene: .; J gene: TRBJ1-6; CDR3 protein: ASSYSPIGGNSPLH
V gene: TRBV6-1; D gene: .; J gene: TRBJ2-1; CDR3 protein: ASSEVGSHVGEQF
V gene: TRBV13; D gene: TRBD2; J gene: TRBJ2-5; CDR3 protein: ASSLHRGGETQY
V gene: TRBV6-1; D gene: TRBD1; J gene: TRBJ1-5; CDR3 protein: ASSEGTGGRSNQPQH
V gene: TRBV7-9; D gene: .; J gene: TRBJ1-6; CDR3 protein: ASSQGDSPLH
V gene: TRBV3-1/TRBV3-2; D gene: TRBD2; J gene: TRBJ2-5; CDR3 protein: ASSKGLGLAKTGGETQY
V gene: TRBV4-1; D gene: .; J gene: TRBJ1-1; CDR3 protein: ASSQDQYMNTEAF
V gene: TRBV2; D gene: .; J gene: TRBJ1-1; CDR3 protein: ASSEGPAMNTEAF
V gene: TRBV29-1; D gene: TRBD1; J gene: TRBJ1-2; CDR3 protein: SVPGQGAYGYT
V gene: TRBV28; D gene: TRBD1; J gene: TRBJ2-7; CDR3 protein: ASLDRAFAYEQY
V gene: TRBV27; D gene: .; J gene: TRBJ2-5; CDR3 protein: ASRGIDGTQY
V gene: TRBV5-6; D gene: TRBD1; J gene: TRBJ1-1; CDR3 protein: ASSLQGARTEAF
V gene: TRBV14; D gene: .; J gene: TRBJ2-6; CDR3 protein: ASSQSYSPSGANVLT
V gene: TRBV6-5; D gene: .; J gene: TRBJ1-4; CDR3 protein: ASSYGQHNEKLF
V gene: TRBV28; D gene: .; J gene: TRBJ1-3; CDR3 protein: ASLKGSGNTIY
V gene: TRBV3-1/TRBV3-2; D gene: .; J gene: TRBJ1-5; CDR3 protein: ASSQGYRNQPQH
V gene: TRBV18; D gene: .; J gene: TRBJ1-2; CDR3 protein: ASSPQGPWEGYT